This T cell receptor (beta chain) derives from a study of shared clonotypes between healthy human individuals. Study conclusions and caveats: Memory subsets had estimated richness that was generally smaller than that of naive subsets. Relative to clonotypes present in all four donors, those not shared had lower generation probabilities. Although depth was large, rarefaction showed that sequencing of the sorted subsets was incomplete.

With regard to this clone: Its cognate antigen is unknown. Additional DNA sequences in this sample encode the identical CDR3.

Genomic DNA per cell subset filled all wells of several immunoSEQ plates. Sequencing was performed with immunoSEQ multiplex PCR; in TCRdb, only in-frame clones are kept and a portion is missing. The sample includes roughly 700,000 clones, about 74% of them seen just once. Sequenced: memory CD4+ T cells sorted from blood. Subset in this sample: CD45RA-negative fraction. The TCR was taken from a woman in her 30s in good health.

The CDR3 region has the DNA TGTGCCTGGAGTAGAGAGATTCATACCGGGACAGGGAAGGCTTTCTTT. It is translated as CAWSREIHTGTGKAFF. The V and J genes are TRBV30 and TRBJ1-1; 9 positions match TRBD1. V gave up 2 bases and J gave up 11 bases; unmatched junction bases: 18. The germline V gene encodes CDR1 GTSNPN and CDR2 SVGIG (reference sequence). This CDR3 has 16 amino acids. Full variable domain (remainder filled in from reference TRBV30 and TRBJ1-1): SQTIHQWPATLVQPVGSPLSLECTVEGTSNPNLYWYRQAAGRGLQLLFYSVGIGQISSEVPQNLSASRPQDRQFILSSKKLLLSDSGFYLCAWSREIHTGTGKAFFGQGTRLTVV.